The present T cell receptor beta chain was sequenced within a study of shared clonotypes between healthy human individuals. The study's findings and limits: Tissues were not sampled, only blood, and their repertoires likely differ.

Clones were read by immunoSEQ multiplex PCR, and TCRdb kept only the in-frame ones, dropping some. The repertoire includes over 2 million clones, about 95% of them detected once, and about 1.1% sits in the top ten. As for this clone: As yet, its antigen is unknown.

CD45RO-negative cells were positively selected for CCR7, leaving out terminally differentiated effector memory CD45RA+ cells. CDR1 is SNHLY, CDR2 FYNNEI, per germline. The CDR3 runs 14 residues. V gave up 8 bases and J gave up 5 bases; unmatched junction bases: 7. The source of this sequence is a man aged 18 to 35 in good health. The chain joins TRBV2 to TRBJ2-7, with TRBD2 matching 12 bases. Sequencing was performed on naive CD8+ T cells sorted from blood. The CDR3 bases are TGTGCCAGCTCTAGCGGGACTAGCGGGCACGAGCAGTACTTC. This codes for CASSSGTSGHEQYF.